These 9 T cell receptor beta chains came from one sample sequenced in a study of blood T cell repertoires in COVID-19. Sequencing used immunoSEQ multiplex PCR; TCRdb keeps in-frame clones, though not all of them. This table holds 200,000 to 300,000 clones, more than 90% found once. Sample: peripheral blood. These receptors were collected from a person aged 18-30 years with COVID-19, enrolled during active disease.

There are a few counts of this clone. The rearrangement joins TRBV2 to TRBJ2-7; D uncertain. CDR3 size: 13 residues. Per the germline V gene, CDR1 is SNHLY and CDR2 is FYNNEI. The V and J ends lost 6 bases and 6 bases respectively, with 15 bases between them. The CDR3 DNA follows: TGTGCCAGCAGGGTTCAGGAAGCAGGCGAGCAGTACTTC. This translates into CASRVQEAGEQYF.

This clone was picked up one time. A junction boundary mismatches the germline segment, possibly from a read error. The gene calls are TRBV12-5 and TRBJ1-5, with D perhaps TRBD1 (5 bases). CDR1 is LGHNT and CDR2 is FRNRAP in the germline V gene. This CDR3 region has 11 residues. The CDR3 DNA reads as TGTGCTAGTGGTTTGGTAGGGGCTGTCGATTTT. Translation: CASGLVGAVDF. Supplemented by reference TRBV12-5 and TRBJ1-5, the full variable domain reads DARVTQTPRHKVTEMGQEVTMRCQPILGHNTVFWYRQTMMQGLELLAYFRNRAPLDDSGMPKDRFSAEMPDATLATLKIQPSEPRDSAVYFCASGLVGAVDFGDGTRLSIL.

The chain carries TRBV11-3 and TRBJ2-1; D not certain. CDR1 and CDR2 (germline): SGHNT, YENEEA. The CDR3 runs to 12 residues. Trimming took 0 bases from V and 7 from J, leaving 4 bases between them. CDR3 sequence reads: CASSLDSNEQFF. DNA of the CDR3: TGTGCCAGCAGCTTAGACAGTAATGAGCAGTTCTTC.

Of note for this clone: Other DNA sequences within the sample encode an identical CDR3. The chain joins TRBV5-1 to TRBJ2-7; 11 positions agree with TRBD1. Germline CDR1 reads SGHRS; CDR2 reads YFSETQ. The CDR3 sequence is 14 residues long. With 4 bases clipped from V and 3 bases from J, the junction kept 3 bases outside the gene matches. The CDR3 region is CASSPGTGGYEQYF. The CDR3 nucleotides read TGCGCCAGCAGCCCGGGGACAGGGGGCTACGAGCAGTACTTC.

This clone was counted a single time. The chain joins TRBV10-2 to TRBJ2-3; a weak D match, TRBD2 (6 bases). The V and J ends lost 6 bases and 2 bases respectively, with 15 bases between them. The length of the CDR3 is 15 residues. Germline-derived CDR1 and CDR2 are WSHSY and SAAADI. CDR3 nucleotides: TGCGCCAGCAGGGATGGACTAACCAACACAGATACGCAGTATTTT. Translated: CASRDGLTNTDTQYF.

This CDR3 is CATSDWGHEQYF. CDR3 bases: TGTGCCACCAGTGATTGGGGGCACGAGCAGTACTTC. V usage is TRBV24-1 and J usage is TRBJ2-7, with D possibly TRBD1 on 6 matching bases. The V end was cut by 2 bases, the J end by 5 bases, with 6 bases between. CDR3 size: 12 residues. The germline gives CDR1 KGHDR, CDR2 SFDVKD.

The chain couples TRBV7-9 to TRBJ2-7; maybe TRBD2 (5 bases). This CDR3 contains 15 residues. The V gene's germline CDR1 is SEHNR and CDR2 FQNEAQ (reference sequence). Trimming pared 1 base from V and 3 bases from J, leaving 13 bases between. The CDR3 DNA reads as TGTGCCAGCAGCTTAGAATCTGACTACTACTACGAGCAGTACTTC. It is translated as CASSLESDYYYEQYF. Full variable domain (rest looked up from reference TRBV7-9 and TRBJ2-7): DTGVSQNPRHKITKRGQNVTFRCDPISEHNRLYWYRQTLGQGPEFLTYFQNEAQLEKSRLLSDRFSAERPKGSFSTLEIQRTEQGDSAMYLCASSLESDYYYEQYFGPGTRLTVT.

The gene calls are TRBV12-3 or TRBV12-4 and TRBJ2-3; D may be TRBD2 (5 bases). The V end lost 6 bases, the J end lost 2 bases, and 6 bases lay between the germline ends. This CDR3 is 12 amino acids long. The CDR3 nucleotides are TGTGCCAGCAGACTAGTCACAGATACGCAGTATTTT. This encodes CASRLVTDTQYF.

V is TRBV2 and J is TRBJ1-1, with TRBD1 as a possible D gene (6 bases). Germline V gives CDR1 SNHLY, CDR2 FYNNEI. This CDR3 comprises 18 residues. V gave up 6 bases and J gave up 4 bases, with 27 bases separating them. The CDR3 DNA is TGTGCCAGCAGGCAGACAGGTTGGGCAATCATGGGCACCACTGAAGCTTTCTTT. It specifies CASRQTGWAIMGTTEAFF.